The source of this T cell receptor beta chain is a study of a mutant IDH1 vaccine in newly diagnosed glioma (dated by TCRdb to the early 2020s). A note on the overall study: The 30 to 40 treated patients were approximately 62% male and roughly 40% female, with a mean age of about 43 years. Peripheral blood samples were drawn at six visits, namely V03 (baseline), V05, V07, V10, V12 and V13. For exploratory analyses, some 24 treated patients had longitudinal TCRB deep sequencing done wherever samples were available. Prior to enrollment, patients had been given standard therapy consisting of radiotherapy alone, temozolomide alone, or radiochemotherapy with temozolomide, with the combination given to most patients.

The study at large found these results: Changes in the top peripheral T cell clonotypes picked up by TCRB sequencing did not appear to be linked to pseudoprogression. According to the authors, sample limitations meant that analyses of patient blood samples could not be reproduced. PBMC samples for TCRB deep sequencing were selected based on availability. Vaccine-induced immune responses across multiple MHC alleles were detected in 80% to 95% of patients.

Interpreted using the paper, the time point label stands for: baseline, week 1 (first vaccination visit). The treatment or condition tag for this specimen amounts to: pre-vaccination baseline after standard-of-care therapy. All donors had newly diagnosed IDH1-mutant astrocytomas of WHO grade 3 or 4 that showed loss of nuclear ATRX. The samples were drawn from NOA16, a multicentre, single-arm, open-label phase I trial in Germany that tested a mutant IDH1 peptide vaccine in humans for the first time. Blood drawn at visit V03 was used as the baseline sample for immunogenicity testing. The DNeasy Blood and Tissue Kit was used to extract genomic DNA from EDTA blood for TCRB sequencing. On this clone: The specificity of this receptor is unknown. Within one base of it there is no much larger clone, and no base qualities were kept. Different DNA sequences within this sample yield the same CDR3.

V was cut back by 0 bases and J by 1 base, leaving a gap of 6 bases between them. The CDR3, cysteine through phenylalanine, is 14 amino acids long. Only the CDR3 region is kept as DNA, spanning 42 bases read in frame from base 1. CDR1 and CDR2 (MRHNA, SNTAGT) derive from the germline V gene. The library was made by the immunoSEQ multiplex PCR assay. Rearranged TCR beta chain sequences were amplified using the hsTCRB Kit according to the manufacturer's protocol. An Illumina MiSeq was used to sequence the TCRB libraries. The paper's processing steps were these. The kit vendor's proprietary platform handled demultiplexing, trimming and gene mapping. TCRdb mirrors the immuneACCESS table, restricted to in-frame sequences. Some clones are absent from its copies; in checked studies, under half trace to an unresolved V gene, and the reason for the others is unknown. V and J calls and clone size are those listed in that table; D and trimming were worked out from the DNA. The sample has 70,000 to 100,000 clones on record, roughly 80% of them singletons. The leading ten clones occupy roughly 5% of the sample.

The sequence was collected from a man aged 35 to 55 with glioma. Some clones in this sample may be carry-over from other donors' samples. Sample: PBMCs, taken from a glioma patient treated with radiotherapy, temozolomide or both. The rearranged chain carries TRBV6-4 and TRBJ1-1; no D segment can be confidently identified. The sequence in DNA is TGTGCCAGCAGTGACTCGAATCGGAACACTGAAGCTTTCTTT. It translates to CASSDSNRNTEAFF.